Below, 30 T cell receptor beta chains from the same sample are listed, as sequenced in a study of blood T cell repertoires in COVID-19. Profiling relied on immunoSEQ multiplex PCR, and the TCRdb table lists in-frame clones only, not all of them. This sample has hundreds of thousands of clones, with 65% to 90% found just once. The material sequenced was peripheral blood. The receptors originated from a woman in her 70s with acute or convalescent COVID-19.

The chain uses TRBV6-5 and TRBJ1-1; no clear D. Germline CDR1 is MNHEY and CDR2 is SVGAGI. Trimming removed 5 bases at V and 1 base at J, with 5 bases between. This CDR3 has 12 amino acids. CDR3 region: CASSRQNTEAFF. Here the CDR3 DNA reads TGTGCCAGCAGTAGACAGAACACTGAAGCTTTCTTT.

This clone was detected a few times. This rearrangement joins TRBV10-2 to TRBJ2-1; D gene unclear. Trimming shortened V by 3 bases and J by 7 bases, and 16 bases separated the two germline ends. The CDR3 is 15 residues long. The germline V gene encodes CDR1 WSHSY and CDR2 SAAADI. As DNA, the CDR3 is TGCGCCAGCAGTGAACGAAGATTACTCGCGAATGAGCAGTTCTTC. Translation gives CASSERRLLANEQFF.

The chain links TRBV6-5 to TRBJ1-1, with D perhaps TRBD1 (5 bases). Germline V gene data show CDR1 as MNHEY and CDR2 as SVGAGI. This CDR3 comprises 15 residues. The germline V and J ends were trimmed by 4 bases and 4 bases, with 16 bases remaining between them. CDR3 loop: CASSSHRRDITEAFF. The CDR3 DNA sequence: TGTGCCAGCAGTTCTCACCGCAGGGATATCACTGAAGCTTTCTTT.

The chain couples TRBV6-5 to TRBJ2-7, with D uncertain. In germline, CDR1 is MNHEY, CDR2 SVGAGI. This CDR3 is 10 amino acids long. Trimming removed 7 bases at V and 5 bases at J, with 6 bases between. CDR3 in amino acids: CASMAHEQYF. The CDR3 nucleotides read TGTGCCAGCATGGCCCACGAGCAGTACTTC.

This sequence joins TRBV27 and TRBJ1-6; the D is unclear. CDR3 length: 12 amino acids. Germline V lookup: CDR1 MNHEY, CDR2 SMNVEV (reference sequence). Trimming removed 4 bases at V and 7 bases at J, with 5 bases between. The CDR3: CASSSPNSPLHF. The CDR3 nucleotides read TGTGCCAGCAGTTCCCCAAATTCACCCCTCCACTTT.

The chain links TRBV9 to TRBJ2-1, with 8 bases that match TRBD2. V shed 4 bases and J 6 bases; nucleotides not matched to a gene: 3. The CDR3 spans 13 residues. Germline V gene sequence: CDR1 SGDLS, CDR2 YYNGEE. CDR3 loop: CASSWTSSNEQFF. CDR3 DNA: TGTGCCAGCAGCTGGACTAGCAGCAATGAGCAGTTCTTC.

The chain combines TRBV5-1 with TRBJ2-5; 7 bases are shared with TRBD1. The trim removed 4 bases at V and 5 bases at J, leaving 11 bases unmatched. CDR3 length: 15 residues. Germline V lookup: CDR1 SGHRS, CDR2 YFSETQ. The CDR3 protein is CASSKGATGWETQYF. For the CDR3, the DNA is TGCGCCAGCAGCAAAGGAGCGACAGGGTGGGAGACCCAGTACTTC.

J is TRBJ1-2 and V is TRBV29-1; a possible D gene is TRBD1 (6 bases). The CDR3 consists of 15 residues. V was clipped by 1 base and J by 6 bases, with 18 bases between them. Germline CDR1 is SQVTM and CDR2 is ANQGSEA. This chain's CDR3 is CSVEGFGGRANGYTF. CDR3 coding DNA: TGCAGCGTTGAAGGGTTTGGGGGCAGGGCCAATGGCTACACCTTC. Combining the CDR3 with reference TRBV29-1 and TRBJ1-2 gives the whole variable domain SAVISQKPSRDICQRGTSLTIQCQVDSQVTMMFWYRQQPGQSLTLIATANQGSEATYESGFVIDKFPISRPNLTFSTLTVSNMSPEDSSIYLCSVEGFGGRANGYTFGSGTRLTVV.

The rearrangement joins TRBV15 to TRBJ2-2, with D perhaps TRBD2 (6 bases). V gave up 1 base and J gave up 3 bases, with 12 bases separating them. This CDR3 is built from 16 residues. Per germline, CDR1 LNHNV and CDR2 YYDKDF (reference sequence). As DNA, the CDR3 is TGTGCCACCAGCAGAGTCATTGGGACTGACACCGGGGAGCTGTTTTTT. Translated: CATSRVIGTDTGELFF.

V is TRBV4-2 and J is TRBJ2-7; perhaps TRBD1 as D (6 bases). The CDR3 runs 15 residues. With 3 bases removed from V and 5 bases from J, the gap between germline ends came to 17 bases. CDR1 is LGHNA and CDR2 is YNFKEQ in the germline V gene. CDR3 amino acids: CASSQDRTGSDEQYF. For the CDR3, the DNA is TGTGCCAGCAGCCAGGATAGAACAGGGAGCGACGAGCAGTACTTC.

The V call is TRBV7-8, the J call TRBJ1-2, with a tentative D call TRBD1 (5 bases). The CDR3 has 13 residues. Germline V gene lookup returns CDR1 SGHVS and CDR2 FQNEAQ. The germline V and J ends were trimmed by 5 bases and 8 bases, with 15 bases remaining between them. The CDR3 coding sequence is TGTGCCAGCAGCCTAAGTGTAGGGGAAGGCTACACCTTC. Its protein is CASSLSVGEGYTF.

The rearrangement uses TRBV4-3 and TRBJ1-2, with 10 bases matching TRBD1. V lost 1 base and J lost 4; bases outside the gene matches: 3. This CDR3 contains 15 residues. Germline CDR1 is LGHNA and CDR2 is YSLEER. The CDR3 DNA reads TGCGCCAGCAGCCAAGGACAGGGGGCAGGCTATGGCTACACCTTC. Encoded protein: CASSQGQGAGYGYTF.

The chain employs TRBV2 and TRBJ1-2; D not certain. The ends were cut back, 6 bases at V and 4 bases at J, with 15 bases in the middle. CDR1 SNHLY and CDR2 FYNNEI come from the germline V gene. The CDR3 totals 14 residues. As DNA, the CDR3 is TGTGCCAGCAGCGCCGCGAGCACCTCCTATGGCTACACCTTC. Protein product: CASSAASTSYGYTF.

The rearrangement links TRBV6-1 to TRBJ1-2, with 8 bases that match TRBD1. This CDR3 comprises 16 residues. The V gene's germline CDR1 is MNHNS and CDR2 SASEGT. The J segment lost 2 bases and the V segment lost 2 bases, leaving 7 bases of the junction unmatched. This CDR3 is CASSEFRTGRNYGYTF. CDR3 DNA: TGTGCCAGCAGTGAATTCCGGACAGGGAGGAACTATGGCTACACCTTC.

This clone appeared a few times. The chain combines TRBV10-3 with TRBJ1-2; TRBD1 matches 8 bases. J was trimmed by 1 base and V by 2 bases; bases with no gene match: 0. Germline CDR1 and CDR2: ENHRY and SYGVKD. The CDR3 has 14 amino acids. CDR3 protein: CAISEGQGNYGYTF. DNA of the CDR3: TGTGCCATCAGTGAGGGACAGGGTAACTATGGCTACACCTTC.

The V gene is TRBV15, the J gene TRBJ1-3; TRBD1 matches 7 bases. CDR3 size: 18 residues. J lost 0 bases, V lost 7 bases, and 15 bases had no gene match. Germline CDR1 LNHNV, CDR2 YYDKDF (reference sequence). The CDR3 coding sequence is TGTGCCACCACCCCAGGAACAGGGGCGCTCTACTCTGGAAACACCATATATTTT. Amino acids: CATTPGTGALYSGNTIYF. The full variable domain, rest sourced from reference TRBV15 and TRBJ1-3, is DAMVIQNPRYQVTQFGKPVTLSCSQTLNHNVMYWYQQKSSQAPKLLFHYYDKDFNNEADTPDNFQSRRPNTSFCFLDIRSPGLGDTAMYLCATTPGTGALYSGNTIYFGEGSWLTVV.

The chain is built from TRBV15 and TRBJ2-2; D remains unclear. The ends were cut back, 1 base at V and 0 bases at J, with 9 bases in the middle. The CDR3 covers 16 residues. CDR1 is LNHNV, CDR2 YYDKDF, per germline (reference sequence). This CDR3 reads CATSRAPVTNTGELFF. The CDR3, as DNA: TGTGCCACCAGCAGAGCTCCGGTTACGAACACCGGGGAGCTGTTTTTT.

This chain joins TRBV27 and TRBJ2-7, with D possibly being TRBD1 (5 bases). Germline V gives CDR1 MNHEY, CDR2 SMNVEV (reference sequence). The V end lost 2 bases, the J end lost 4 bases, and 18 bases lay between the germline ends. The CDR3 totals 16 residues. Written as DNA, the CDR3 is TGTGCCAGCAGTTTAACCCGACAGAGAACCCTTTACGAGCAGTACTTC. Protein sequence: CASSLTRQRTLYEQYF.

The V call is TRBV30, the J call TRBJ1-2, with TRBD1 matching over 8 bases. V trimming: 4 bases; J trimming: 3 bases; junction bases outside the gene matches: 7. Germline V gene data show CDR1 as GTSNPN and CDR2 as SVGIG (reference sequence). This CDR3 has 14 residues. CDR3 sequence: CAWTNGQGYYGYTF. The CDR3 DNA sequence: TGTGCCTGGACAAACGGACAGGGCTACTATGGCTACACCTTC.

V is TRBV7-2 and J is TRBJ1-1, with D possibly being TRBD1 (6 bases). The CDR3 loop spans 12 amino acids. Trimming cost V 3 bases and J 10 bases, with 12 bases left between them. From germline, CDR1 is SGHTA and CDR2 FQGNSA. CDR3 in DNA: TGTGCCAGCAGCTTCCAGGGGTGGGGAGCTTTCTTT. Protein: CASSFQGWGAFF.

The chain employs TRBV4-2 and TRBJ2-2; tentatively, D is TRBD1 (5 bases). Trimming took 5 bases from V and 0 from J, leaving 10 bases between them. In germline, CDR1 is LGHNA, CDR2 YNFKEQ. The CDR3 length is 15 residues. The DNA of the CDR3 is TGTGCCAGCAGCGGGGCAAGAGCGAACACCGGGGAGCTGTTTTTT. Translation: CASSGARANTGELFF.

This rearrangement joins TRBV3-1 (or the pseudogene TRBV3-2) to TRBJ1-2; 7 positions match TRBD1. V shed 4 bases and J 7 bases; nucleotides not matched to a gene: 6. CDR3 length: 13 amino acids. Germline V lookup: CDR1 LGHDT, CDR2 YNNKEL (reference sequence). The CDR3 coding sequence is TGTGCCAGCAGCCCTCGTGGGACAGCTGGCTACACCTTC. Amino acids: CASSPRGTAGYTF.

The chain links TRBV2 to TRBJ1-1, with TRBD1 identical over 9 bases. The V and J ends lost 6 bases and 1 base, in that order; junction bases with no gene match: 9. The CDR3 is 16 residues long. CDR1 SNHLY and CDR2 FYNNEI come from the germline V gene. The CDR3 loop is CASRLTSGQGNTEAFF. The CDR3 DNA follows: TGTGCCAGCAGACTCACTTCGGGACAGGGGAACACTGAAGCTTTCTTT. Variable domain in full (rest from reference TRBV2 and TRBJ1-1): EPEVTQTPSHQVTQMGQEVILRCVPISNHLYFYWYRQILGQKVEFLVSFYNNEISEKSEIFDDQFSVERPDGSNFTLKIRSTKLEDSAMYFCASRLTSGQGNTEAFFGQGTRLTVV.

The rearrangement uses TRBV7-2 and TRBJ1-2; 11 bases agree with TRBD1. This CDR3 has 14 residues. Germline V gene lookup returns CDR1 SGHTA and CDR2 FQGNSA. J was trimmed by 8 bases and V by 3 bases; bases with no gene match: 5. CDR3 residues: CASSLDRGLEGYTF. The CDR3 bases are TGTGCCAGCAGCTTGGACAGGGGGCTTGAGGGCTACACCTTC.

The chain has TRBV10-3 and TRBJ1-1; 8 nucleotides match TRBD1. Germline V gene sequence: CDR1 ENHRY, CDR2 SYGVKD. The V segment lost 6 bases and the J segment 0 bases; nucleotides outside the gene matches: 6. The CDR3 has 15 amino acids. The CDR3: CAIREPGQVNTEAFF. The DNA of the CDR3 is TGTGCCATCAGGGAACCGGGACAGGTGAACACTGAAGCTTTCTTT.

The chain links TRBV5-6 to TRBJ1-1; 7 positions agree with TRBD1. The CDR3 covers 14 residues. Unmatched junction bases numbered 1, after V lost 2 bases and J lost 0 bases. Germline V lookup: CDR1 SGHDT, CDR2 YYEEEE. In DNA, the CDR3 is TGTGCCAGCAGCTTACAGGGGATGAACACTGAAGCTTTCTTT. This translates into CASSLQGMNTEAFF.

This clone has only one observation. CDR3 nucleotides: TGTGCCTGGACTATAATTAGGAACACTGAAGCTTTCTTT. This encodes CAWTIIRNTEAFF. The chain combines TRBV30 with TRBJ1-1; D not certain. Germline values: CDR1 GTSNPN, CDR2 SVGIG (reference sequence). This CDR3 is built from 13 residues. Trimming took 4 bases from V and 1 from J, leaving 10 bases between them.

The chain is built from TRBV6-5 and TRBJ1-2; TRBD1 agrees at 12 bases. CDR3 length: 16 amino acids. Trimming at V came to 3 bases and at J to 6 bases, leaving 8 bases not matched to a gene. The germline gives CDR1 MNHEY, CDR2 SVGAGI. The CDR3 spells CASSYGGTGGRNGYTF. CDR3 coding DNA: TGTGCCAGCAGTTATGGGGGGACAGGGGGCAGAAATGGCTACACCTTC.

The chain carries TRBV29-1 and TRBJ1-6; TRBD1 agrees at 9 bases. The CDR3 length is 13 residues. From germline, CDR1 is SQVTM and CDR2 ANQGSEA. V lost 5 bases to trimming and J lost 11 bases; unmatched junction nucleotides: 7. CDR3 in amino acids: CSVSDRGGAPLHF. CDR3 DNA sequence: TGCAGCGTTTCGGACAGGGGAGGTGCACCCCTCCACTTT.

V usage is TRBV18 and J usage is TRBJ2-1; 11 nucleotides line up with TRBD1. Losses at the gene ends were 0 bases for V and 9 bases for J; bases not matched to a gene: 10. Germline CDR1 reads KGHSH; CDR2 reads LQKENI. This CDR3 has 17 amino acids. The CDR3 protein is CASSPPNPGQGVGEQFF. The DNA of the CDR3 is TGTGCCAGCTCACCACCGAATCCGGGACAGGGGGTGGGTGAGCAGTTCTTC.